Sequencing of this T cell receptor (beta chain) was carried out in a study of OX40 agonist ivuxolimab in advanced cancers. Across the study: People who had prior anti-PD-1, anti-PD-L1 or anti-CTLA-4 therapy could take part, and under 50% had some.

This clone was counted once. Its specificity is unknown. Study findings and constraints: In the expanded peripheral T cells, antigen specificity was never determined.

Here immunoSEQ multiplex PCR was the method, and the copy in TCRdb shows in-frame clones only, minus some. The table records around 50,000 clones, about nine tenths of them present only once. Sampling times: baseline, cycle 4 day 1, cycle 7 day 1. CDR1 is SGDLS and CDR2 is YYNGEE in the germline V gene. This CDR3 has 11 residues. Trimming cost V 7 bases and J 7 bases; bases outside gene matches: 4. The J gene is TRBJ1-2, the V gene TRBV9; the match to TRBD1 covers 7 bases. This clonotype was sampled from an adult with an advanced solid tumor such as melanoma, head and neck, liver or kidney cancer. The sequencing used CD4+ or CD8+ T cells sorted from blood, collected in a trial of the OX40 agonist ivuxolimab. For the CDR3, the DNA is TGTGCCAGCCACAGGGGTGGTGGCTACACCTTC. Its translation: CASHRGGGYTF.